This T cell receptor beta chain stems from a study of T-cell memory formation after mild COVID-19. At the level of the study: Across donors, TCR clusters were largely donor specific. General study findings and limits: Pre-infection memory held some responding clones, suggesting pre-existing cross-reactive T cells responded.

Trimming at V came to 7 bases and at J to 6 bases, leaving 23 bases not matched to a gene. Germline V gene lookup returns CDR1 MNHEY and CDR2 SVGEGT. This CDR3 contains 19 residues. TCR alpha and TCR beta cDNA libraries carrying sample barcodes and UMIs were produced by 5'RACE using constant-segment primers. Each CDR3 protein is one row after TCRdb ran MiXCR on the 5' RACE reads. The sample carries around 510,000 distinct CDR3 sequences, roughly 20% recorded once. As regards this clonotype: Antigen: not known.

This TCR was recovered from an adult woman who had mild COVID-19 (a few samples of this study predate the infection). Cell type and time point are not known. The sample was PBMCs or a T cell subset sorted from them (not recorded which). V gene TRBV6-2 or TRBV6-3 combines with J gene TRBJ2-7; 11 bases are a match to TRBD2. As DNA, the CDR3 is TGTGCCAGCACCTTAGGCGGTGGGGGACTAGCGGAGCACCAGCGCGAGCAGTACTTC. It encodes CASTLGGGGLAEHQREQYF.